This T cell receptor beta chain was recorded in a study of shared clonotypes between healthy human individuals. Profiling relied on immunoSEQ multiplex PCR, and the TCRdb table lists in-frame clones only, not all of them. The table has millions of clones, about 94% seen once. The germline V gene has CDR1 SGDLS and CDR2 YYNGEE. The CDR3 spans 14 residues. Trimming took 3 bases from V and 3 from J, leaving 13 bases between them. Naive CD8 populations comprised CD45RO-negative cells positively selected for CCR7, excluding terminally differentiated effector memory CD45RA+ cells. The sample was naive CD8+ T cells sorted from blood. The rearrangement joins TRBV9 to TRBJ2-7; possibly TRBD1 for D (6 bases). The TCR originated in a young man in good health. The CDR3 region has the DNA TGTGCCAGCAGCGGGGGGACACACGGCTACGAGCAGTACTTC. Protein sequence: CASSGGTHGYEQYF.